These 30 T cell receptor beta chains came from one sample sequenced in a study of T cell responses to AZD1222 COVID-19 vaccine. The table came from immunoSEQ multiplex PCR; TCRdb's copy has only in-frame clones and leaves some out. The profile covers around 130,000 clones, with approximately 93% appearing a single time and around 3.1% taken by the ten largest. Sequencing used peripheral blood, obtained on day 0 of AZD1222 vaccination. Receptor source: an adult in good health.

The J gene is TRBJ1-5, the V gene TRBV6-5; TRBD1 is a possible D gene (6 bases). Germline V lookup: CDR1 MNHEY, CDR2 SVGAGI. Between the trimmed V and J ends, which lost 5 bases and 0 bases, there was a span of 11 bases. The CDR3 length is 15 residues. CDR3 loop: CASSPGQTSNQPQHF. The DNA for the CDR3 is TGTGCCAGCAGTCCCGGACAGACTAGCAATCAGCCCCAGCATTTT.

V is TRBV19 and J is TRBJ1-5; a weak D match, TRBD1 (6 bases). Germline-derived CDR1 and CDR2 are LNHDA and SQIVND (reference sequence). The CDR3 is 14 residues long. V shed 3 bases and J shed 7 bases, with 13 bases lying between them. The CDR3 DNA reads as TGTGCCAGTAGTATTCGGGGGCAGGGCCAGCCCCAGCATTTT. It specifies CASSIRGQGQPQHF.

V is TRBV7-2 and J is TRBJ2-5; D call uncertain. CDR1 SGHTA and CDR2 FQGNSA come from the germline V gene. The V gene lost 1 base and the J gene lost 4 bases, with 10 bases spanning the gap. The CDR3 sequence is 14 residues long. The CDR3 coding sequence is TGTGCCAGCAGCTTAGGGGGTCGGGCAGAGACCCAGTACTTC. Amino acid sequence: CASSLGGRAETQYF.

V usage is TRBV10-3 and J usage is TRBJ1-4; 7 bases agree with TRBD1. The CDR3 spans 13 residues. The junction had 4 bases not matched to a gene; V was cut back by 8 bases and J by 4 bases. The germline V gene has CDR1 ENHRY and CDR2 SYGVKD. The CDR3 DNA sequence: TGTGCCATCGGGGGACAGAATAATGAAAAACTGTTTTTT. Amino acids: CAIGGQNNEKLFF.

The chain joins TRBV18 to TRBJ1-4; no clear D. CDR3 size: 16 residues. Trimming cost V 2 bases and J 2 bases, with 12 bases left between them. CDR1 is KGHSH and CDR2 is LQKENI in the germline V gene. The CDR3 sequence: CASSPYTPGTNEKLFF. The CDR3 nucleotides read TGTGCCAGCTCACCATACACCCCTGGCACTAATGAAAAACTGTTTTTT. The full variable domain, rest sourced from reference TRBV18 and TRBJ1-4, is NAGVMQNPRHLVRRRGQEARLRCSPMKGHSHVYWYRQLPEEGLKFMVYLQKENIIDESGMPKERFSAEFPKEGPSILRIQQVVRGDSAAYFCASSPYTPGTNEKLFFGSGTQLSVL.

V is TRBV28 and J is TRBJ2-5; no firm D call. CDR1 and CDR2 (germline): MDHEN, SYDVKM. The CDR3 sequence is 13 residues long. The ends were cut back, 4 bases at V and 5 bases at J, with 11 bases in the middle. CDR3 sequence reads: CASSSVSAETQYF. The CDR3 nucleotides are TGTGCCAGCAGTTCAGTAAGCGCGGAGACCCAGTACTTC. Using reference TRBV28 and TRBJ2-5 for the parts outside the CDR3, the full variable domain is DVKVTQSSRYLVKRTGEKVFLECVQDMDHENMFWYRQDPGLGLRLIYFSYDVKMKEKGDIPEGYSVSREKKERFSLILESASTNQTSMYLCASSSVSAETQYFGPGTRLLVL.

DNA of the CDR3: TGTGCCAGCAGCTTAGTTGGGACTAGCGGACACAATGAGCAGTTCTTC. It specifies CASSLVGTSGHNEQFF. The V gene is TRBV7-2, the J gene TRBJ2-1, with 11 bases aligning to TRBD2. Germline lookup yields CDR1 SGHTA and CDR2 FQGNSA. The CDR3 covers 16 residues. V dropped 1 base and J dropped 5; count of bases not matched to a gene: 4.

This sequence joins TRBV5-1 and TRBJ2-6; D gene ambiguous. V was shortened by 3 bases and J by 0 bases, with 16 bases between the two germline ends. The germline V gene has CDR1 SGHRS and CDR2 YFSETQ. The CDR3 loop spans 18 amino acids. CDR3 sequence: CASSSVVATASGANVLTF. The CDR3 region has the DNA TGCGCCAGCAGCTCGGTAGTCGCGACTGCCTCTGGGGCCAACGTCCTGACTTTC. The full variable domain, with the rest looked up from reference TRBV5-1 and TRBJ2-6, is KAGVTQTPRYLIKTRGQQVTLSCSPISGHRSVSWYQQTPGQGLQFLFEYFSETQRNKGNFPGRFSGRQFSNSRSEMNVSTLELGDSALYLCASSSVVATASGANVLTFGAGSRLTVL.

This sequence joins TRBV28 and TRBJ2-7; 10 positions agree with TRBD1. The V segment lost 4 bases and the J segment 0 bases; nucleotides outside the gene matches: 6. The CDR3 has 16 amino acids. Germline CDR1 MDHEN, CDR2 SYDVKM. The CDR3 DNA reads TGTGCCAGCAGTTCCCTAGACAGGGGGCTCTCCTACGAGCAGTACTTC. Protein sequence: CASSSLDRGLSYEQYF. The full variable domain, completed using reference TRBV28 and TRBJ2-7, is DVKVTQSSRYLVKRTGEKVFLECVQDMDHENMFWYRQDPGLGLRLIYFSYDVKMKEKGDIPEGYSVSREKKERFSLILESASTNQTSMYLCASSSLDRGLSYEQYFGPGTRLTVT.

The chain couples TRBV7-8 to TRBJ2-7, with a tentative D call TRBD2 (6 bases). The germline V gene has CDR1 SGHVS and CDR2 FQNEAQ. This CDR3 is 13 amino acids long. V lost 4 bases to trimming and J lost 3 bases, with 10 bases between them. Here the CDR3 reads CASSSGTHYEQYF. CDR3 bases: TGTGCCAGCAGCTCCGGGACTCACTACGAGCAGTACTTC.

This chain joins TRBV5-4 and TRBJ1-2, with 8 bases fitting TRBD1. The junction had 8 bases not matched to a gene; V was cut back by 3 bases and J by 4 bases. The CDR3 loop spans 15 amino acids. The germline V gene encodes CDR1 SGHNT and CDR2 YYREEE (reference sequence). The CDR3 DNA reads as TGTGCCAGCAGCTCCTTCTCCGGGACAGGCTATGGCTACACCTTC. It encodes CASSSFSGTGYGYTF.

This clone was picked up one time. The rearrangement uses TRBV27 and TRBJ2-2; a weak D match, TRBD1 (5 bases). This CDR3 spans 14 amino acids. Germline V CDR1 and CDR2: MNHEY, SMNVEV (reference sequence). V was trimmed by 8 bases and J by 4 bases, leaving 14 bases between them. The CDR3 sequence is CASPPQGITGELFF. CDR3 nucleotide sequence: TGTGCCAGCCCCCCCCAGGGAATCACCGGGGAGCTGTTTTTT.

The V gene is TRBV4-2, the J gene TRBJ1-2; 8 positions agree with TRBD1. CDR1 is LGHNA, CDR2 YNFKEQ, per germline. The CDR3 length is 15 residues. J gave up 6 bases and V 0 bases, and 6 bases lay outside the gene matches. The CDR3 protein is CASSQDWAGGDGYTF. DNA for the CDR3: TGTGCCAGCAGCCAAGATTGGGCAGGGGGCGATGGCTACACCTTC.

The chain is built from TRBV4-1 and TRBJ2-5; no clear D gene. Trimming left V 0 bases short and J 4 bases short, with 6 bases between. Germline lookup yields CDR1 MGHRA and CDR2 YSYEKL. This CDR3 has 13 residues. The CDR3 sequence is CASSQEGIETQYF. CDR3 sequence (DNA): TGCGCCAGCAGCCAAGAGGGGATAGAGACCCAGTACTTC.

This chain uses TRBV4-3 with TRBJ1-2; D is unresolved. The CDR3 has 15 amino acids. The germline V gene has CDR1 LGHNA and CDR2 YSLEER. The V end was cut by 0 bases, the J end by 5 bases, with 13 bases between. In nucleotides, the CDR3 is TGCGCCAGCAGCCAAGATCCCCGGCCTGATTATGGCTACACCTTC. It yields the protein CASSQDPRPDYGYTF.

This chain joins TRBV5-6 and TRBJ2-7, with 8 positions matching TRBD1. The CDR3 is 15 amino acids. CDR1 and CDR2 from the germline V gene are SGHDT and YYEEEE. The V and J ends lost 4 bases and 2 bases, in that order; junction bases with no gene match: 8. Here the CDR3 DNA reads TGTGCCAGCAGCGCTACGGGACAGGAGGCCTACGAGCAGTACTTC. This sequence encodes CASSATGQEAYEQYF.

This rearrangement joins TRBV27 to TRBJ2-7, with 12 positions matching TRBD2. Looked up from germline, CDR1 is MNHEY and CDR2 is SMNVEV (reference sequence). CDR3 length equals 15 residues. J gave up 1 base and V 2 bases, and 0 bases lay outside the gene matches. The CDR3 is CASSLLAGGSYEQYF. CDR3 bases: TGTGCCAGCAGTTTACTAGCGGGAGGGTCCTACGAGCAGTACTTC.

This chain uses TRBV6-5 with TRBJ2-3; tentatively, D is TRBD1 or TRBD2 (6 bases each). The length of the CDR3 is 14 residues. Trimming took off 6 bases at V and 8 bases at J, with 18 bases between the two ends. The germline gives CDR1 MNHEY, CDR2 SVGAGI. The CDR3 sequence is CASSRTAYGGTQYF. The CDR3, as DNA: TGTGCCAGCAGCCGGACAGCCTACGGGGGTACGCAGTATTTT.

This clone has just one count. The CDR3 nucleotides read TGTGCCAGTAGTCGTCAACTCTCCTACGAGCAGTACTTC. This encodes CASSRQLSYEQYF. The chain has TRBV19 and TRBJ2-7; D unclear. Per germline, CDR1 LNHDA and CDR2 SQIVND (reference sequence). This CDR3 contains 13 residues. Trimming stripped 5 bases from V and 0 bases from J, with 8 bases between. The full variable domain, completed using reference TRBV19 and TRBJ2-7, is DGGITQSPKYLFRKEGQNVTLSCEQNLNHDAMYWYRQDPGQGLRLIYYSQIVNDFQKGDIAEGYSVSREKKESFPLTVTSAQKNPTAFYLCASSRQLSYEQYFGPGTRLTVT.

CDR3 nucleotide sequence: TGTGCCAGCAGAGTAGCGGGAGGGAATACGCAGTATTTT. Amino acid sequence: CASRVAGGNTQYF. This chain joins TRBV11-2 and TRBJ2-3, with 11 positions matching TRBD2. The CDR3 is 13 residues long. V was pared by 6 bases and J by 7 bases, with 3 bases of the junction left unmatched. Germline values: CDR1 SGHAT, CDR2 FQNNGV.

The chain is built from TRBV7-8 and TRBJ1-6; D ambiguous. The V end lost 5 bases, the J end lost 9 bases, and 11 bases lay between the germline ends. CDR1 and CDR2 (germline): SGHVS, FQNEAQ. This CDR3 region has 13 residues. The CDR3 DNA is TGTGCCAGCAGCGACCTCAGAGGTTCACCCCTCCACTTT. Translated, it gives CASSDLRGSPLHF.

This sequence joins TRBV9 and TRBJ2-1; 9 positions agree with TRBD2. The CDR3 sequence is 15 residues long. Germline V gives CDR1 SGDLS, CDR2 YYNGEE. V shed 2 bases and J 7 bases; nucleotides not matched to a gene: 7. CDR3 sequence reads: CASSVSGSLGNEQFF. CDR3 DNA sequence: TGTGCCAGCAGCGTTAGCGGGAGCCTTGGGAATGAGCAGTTCTTC.

This sequence joins TRBV30 and TRBJ2-7; no firm D call. CDR1 is GTSNPN and CDR2 is SVGIG in the germline V gene (reference sequence). V lost 2 bases and J 1 base, leaving 6 bases between the germline ends. This CDR3 has 12 amino acids. As DNA, the CDR3 is TGTGCCTGGAGTCCTGTATCCTACGAGCAGTACTTC. Translation gives CAWSPVSYEQYF.

The chain has TRBV11-2 and TRBJ1-1; no clear D. Looked up from germline, CDR1 is SGHAT and CDR2 is FQNNGV. This CDR3 comprises 15 residues. With 5 bases removed from V and 7 bases from J, the gap between germline ends came to 20 bases. CDR3 sequence reads: CASSPSGPLVGEAFF. Written as DNA, the CDR3 is TGTGCCAGCAGCCCCTCAGGCCCCCTGGTAGGTGAAGCTTTCTTT.

The V and J genes are TRBV2 and TRBJ1-4; no clear D. V was pared by 5 bases and J by 3 bases, with 7 bases between. Per the germline V gene, CDR1 is SNHLY and CDR2 is FYNNEI. This CDR3 has 13 residues. The CDR3 DNA reads as TGTGCCAGCAGTCCCAGTTCTAATGAAAAACTGTTTTTT. Its protein is CASSPSSNEKLFF.

The chain employs TRBV5-6 and TRBJ2-5; 9 bases are a match to TRBD1. CDR3 length: 15 residues. The germline gives CDR1 SGHDT, CDR2 YYEEEE. Trimming cost V 2 bases and J 1 base; bases outside gene matches: 3. DNA for the CDR3: TGTGCCAGCAGCTTCACGGGACAGGGCCAAGAGACCCAGTACTTC. Its protein is CASSFTGQGQETQYF.

The V gene is TRBV7-2, the J gene TRBJ1-6; possible D gene TRBD1, 5 bases. The CDR3 spans 14 residues. CDR1 is SGHTA, CDR2 FQGNSA, per germline. V gave up 6 bases and J gave up 7 bases, with 13 bases separating them. CDR3 DNA: TGTGCCAGCAGACCCGGGACCGAGAATTCACCCCTCCACTTT. It yields the protein CASRPGTENSPLHF.

The gene calls are TRBV5-4 and TRBJ2-2, with D possibly being TRBD2 (6 bases). The germline V gene encodes CDR1 SGHNT and CDR2 YYREEE (reference sequence). V lost 7 bases to trimming and J lost 0 bases, with 7 bases between them. The CDR3 runs to 13 residues. CDR3 in DNA: TGTGCCAGCCGGGGGTCGAACACCGGGGAGCTGTTTTTT. Translating gives CASRGSNTGELFF. The full variable domain, in which reference TRBV5-4 and TRBJ2-2 provide the parts outside the CDR3, is ETGVTQSPTHLIKTRGQQVTLRCSSQSGHNTVSWYQQALGQGPQFIFQYYREEENGRGNFPPRFSGLQFPNYSSELNVNALELDDSALYLCASRGSNTGELFFGEGSRLTVL.

The rearrangement joins TRBV29-1 to TRBJ2-7; 9 bases are shared with TRBD2. This CDR3 has 13 residues. The ends lost 6 bases at V and 7 bases at J; junction bases unmatched: 10. Germline-derived CDR1 and CDR2 are SQVTM and ANQGSEA. Here the CDR3 reads CSVIAGEILEQYF. The CDR3 bases are TGCAGCGTCATAGCGGGAGAGATCTTGGAGCAGTACTTC.

The chain links TRBV11-2 to TRBJ2-2; 7 bases map to TRBD2. Germline V gene lookup returns CDR1 SGHAT and CDR2 FQNNGV. J lost 7 bases, V lost 2 bases, and 4 bases had no gene match. This CDR3 has 14 amino acids. The CDR3: CASSLTSEVGELFF. CDR3 nucleotides: TGTGCCAGCAGCTTAACTAGCGAGGTCGGGGAGCTGTTTTTT.